The T cell receptor beta chain under discussion was sequenced for a study of blood T cell repertoires in COVID-19. The Seattle patients joined while their infection was active and were tracked longitudinally afterward. Unmatched junction bases numbered 8, after V lost 3 bases and J lost 9 bases. The germline V gene encodes CDR1 DFQATT and CDR2 SNEGSKA (reference sequence). The CDR3 is made up of 15 amino acids. Authors' methods: Amplifying reference gene primers gave estimates of nucleated cell counts. Sequenced by immunoSEQ multiplex PCR; TCRdb stores in-frame clones only, minus some. The D gene and trimming were derived from the DNA, and the V and J assignments and clone size from that table. The sample includes about 180,000 clones, about 81% of them seen just once.

The sequence came from a woman over 75 with COVID-19, enrolled during active disease. The sequenced material came from peripheral blood. The chain carries TRBV20-1 and TRBJ2-1; 13 positions agree with TRBD2. CDR3 sequence reads: CSASRTSGSTSEQFF. The DNA of the CDR3 is TGCAGTGCTAGTAGGACTAGCGGGAGCACGAGTGAGCAGTTCTTC.